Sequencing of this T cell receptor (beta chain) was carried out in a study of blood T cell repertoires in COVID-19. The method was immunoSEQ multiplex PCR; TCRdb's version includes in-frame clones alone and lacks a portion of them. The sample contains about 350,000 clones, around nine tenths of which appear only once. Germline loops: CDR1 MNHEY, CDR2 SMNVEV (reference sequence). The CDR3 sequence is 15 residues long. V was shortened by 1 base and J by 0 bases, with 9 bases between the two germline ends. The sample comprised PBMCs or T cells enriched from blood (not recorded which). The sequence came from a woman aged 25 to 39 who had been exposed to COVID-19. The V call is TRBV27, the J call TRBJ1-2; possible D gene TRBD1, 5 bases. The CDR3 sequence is CASSLYRGSNYGYTF. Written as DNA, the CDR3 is TGTGCCAGCAGTTTATATAGGGGCTCTAACTATGGCTACACCTTC.